This T cell receptor beta chain was identified in a study of T cells in Graves' hyperthyroidism and ophthalmopathy (dated by TCRdb to about 2019). About the full investigation: Peripheral blood samples were taken at initial diagnosis, before any treatment was given. TCR Vbeta CDR3 sequencing of 140 or so peripheral blood samples (more than 40 ophthalmopathy, some 75 hyperthyroidism and around 17 progressor patients) is reported in the paper. The study also compared thyroid tissue and blood T-cell repertoires from five or six Graves' hyperthyroidism patients. An independent validation cohort of under 20 hyperthyroidism patients and approximately 16 patients who later progressed to ophthalmopathy tested prospective prediction of ophthalmopathy. The 100 discovery patients were randomly split 7:3 into training and test sets. To identify distinguishing TCR V-J signatures, a discovery cohort of 90 to 100 patients was used, comprising 40 to 45 with Graves' ophthalmopathy and some 60 with stable Graves' hyperthyroidism. After sampling, hyperthyroidism patients received methimazole starting at 30 mg daily, and ophthalmopathy patients received high-dose intravenous methylprednisolone.

Comments on this clonotype: The antigen it binds to is not known. Base qualities are not at hand, and no much larger clone is one base apart.

The junction shows trimming of 0 bases on V and 0 bases on J, and the gene matches do not reach 6 bases of it. CDR1 and CDR2, looked up from the germline V gene (reference sequence), are SEHNR and FQNEAQ. From the cysteine up to the phenylalanine, the CDR3 has a length of 19 residues. Only the CDR3 part of the read is kept: 57 bases, read in frame from the first base. Hyperthyroidism patients were newly diagnosed, had a disease duration of under 2 months, and were aged 18 to 65 years. Exclusion was applied to patients with uncontrolled infections, other autoimmune diseases, pregnancy or lactation. Diagnoses relied on clinical symptoms, serum thyroxine and TRAb, thyroid ultrasound and orbital computed tomography. Blood from progressor patients was collected at the time of first diagnosis with hyperthyroidism, before any ophthalmopathy symptoms had appeared. PBMCs were separated from about 10 ml of fresh peripheral blood using Ficoll-Paque density gradient centrifugation. Progressor patients were first diagnosed with Graves' hyperthyroidism and then developed ophthalmopathy during follow-up. Trizol reagent was used to extract total RNA, and RNA quality was then checked on an Agilent 2100 Bioanalyzer.

General study outcomes and caveats: Most expanded thyroid clonotypes (frequency above 0.001) were also detected in blood, suggesting blood repertoires may reflect thyroid immune responses. Sample size was not statistically predetermined, and investigators were not blinded to group allocation. In validation, the model predicted progression to ophthalmopathy a median of about 6 months before onset, with roughly 70% sensitivity and nearly 75% specificity. A model built on a 13 V-J signature distinguished ophthalmopathy from stable hyperthyroidism, reaching approximately 89% sensitivity and about 81% specificity in cross-validation and 80%/75% in testing.

The TCR beta CDR3 regions were amplified from RNA transcripts. For the first round of RT-PCR on the TCR CDR3, the HTBI primer set was used together with the Qiagen OneStep RT-PCR kit. Libraries were constructed in a second round of multiplex PCR, after which size selection and purification were carried out. Sequencing of the libraries was done on an Illumina HiSeq2000 using paired-end 100 bp reads. The authors processed their data as follows. SOAPnuke was used to process the raw data, removing reads that contained adapters or uncalled bases, had a mean Phred below 15, or lacked an exact match to the constant primer or identifier. High-quality paired reads were merged using COPE v1.2.5, and each unique nucleotide sequence was defined as a clonotype. MiTCR v1.1 was used to align clonotypes to the IMGT TRBV, TRBD and TRBJ reference segments. Only V-J combinations with frequency above 0.0001, covering about 99% of repertoires, were analysed. A TCS score was defined as the ratio between F50 (clonal expansion) and ExV (chaos), using BLOSUM62-based TCRdist between CDR3 peptides within each V-J. Welch's t-statistics and random forest reduced roughly 530 V-J features to fewer than 15, which were used in a naive Bayes classifier (R e1071). In-frame beta chains were kept once TCRdb had trimmed the public reads at Q25 with fastp and called clones with MiXCR. Merged by CDR3 protein, the rows form single entries marked with the most common genes and DNA. The V and J calls reflect TCRdb's pipeline rather than the authors' work. The sample contains around 700,000 distinct CDR3 sequences, 18% of them found a single time. The top ten hold 16% of the sample.

This clonotype originated in a woman aged 50 to 60 with Graves' hyperthyroidism that later progressed to Graves' ophthalmopathy. Recombination linked TRBV7-9 to TRBJ2-3; TRBD2 fits 13 bases in the junction. The specimen sequenced was blood. The nucleotide sequence is given as TGTGCCAGCAGCTTAGCGGAGGGACTAGCGGGGCCTAGCACAGATACGCAGTATTTT. Translation gives CASSLAEGLAGPSTDTQYF.